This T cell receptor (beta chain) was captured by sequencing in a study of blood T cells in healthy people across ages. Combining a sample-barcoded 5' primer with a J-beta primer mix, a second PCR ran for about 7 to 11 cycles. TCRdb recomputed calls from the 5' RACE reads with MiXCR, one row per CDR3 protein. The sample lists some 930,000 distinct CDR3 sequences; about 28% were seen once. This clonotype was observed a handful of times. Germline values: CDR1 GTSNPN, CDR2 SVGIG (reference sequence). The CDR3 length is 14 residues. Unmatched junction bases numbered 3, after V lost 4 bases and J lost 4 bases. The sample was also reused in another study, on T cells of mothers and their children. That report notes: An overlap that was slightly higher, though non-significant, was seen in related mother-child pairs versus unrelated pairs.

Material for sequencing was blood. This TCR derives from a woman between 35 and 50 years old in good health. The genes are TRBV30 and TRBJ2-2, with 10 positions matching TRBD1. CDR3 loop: CAWTWTGGTGELFF. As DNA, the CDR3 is TGTGCCTGGACATGGACAGGGGGCACCGGGGAGCTGTTTTTT.